These T cell receptor beta chains were read from a single sample in a study of cytotoxic CD8 clonotypes in ibrutinib-treated CLL. The table came from immunoSEQ multiplex PCR; TCRdb's copy has only in-frame clones and leaves some out. Among over 100,000 clones listed, 70% to 90% were seen once. The sample here was PBMCs, taken after 24 months of ibrutinib treatment. These receptors all stem from a human donor with chronic lymphocytic leukemia. Both conserved end residues are part of each CDR3. Fields, in order: J gene, D gene, clone size, V gene, CDR3 protein, CDR3 DNA. D genes are given only for firm matches. Some rows mark clone size as missing; the rest say once, few, many or name a class of expanded clone.

>TRBJ1-5|TRBD1|NA|TRBV6-6
CASSYGTGGAQPQHF
TGTGCCAGCAGTTACGGAACAGGGGGCGCGCAGCCCCAGCATTTT
>TRBJ2-5|TRBD2|medium-sized|TRBV7-9
CASRRGTRQETQYF
TGTGCCAGCAGACGCGGGACTAGGCAAGAGACCCAGTACTTC
>TRBJ2-7|NA|NA|TRBV7-2
CASSFLRDTYEQYF
TGTGCCAGCAGCTTTTTGCGGGACACCTACGAGCAGTACTTC
>TRBJ1-5|TRBD1|NA|TRBV2
CASTKNSGGGQPQHF
TGTGCCAGCACTAAAAACTCAGGGGGCGGTCAGCCCCAGCATTTT
>TRBJ1-2|NA|NA|TRBV28
CASSFVPIYGYTF
TGTGCCAGCAGTTTCGTCCCTATCTATGGCTACACCTTC
>TRBJ2-5|NA|NA|TRBV29-1
CSVGQGQETQYF
TGCAGCGTTGGGCAGGGACAAGAGACCCAGTACTTC
>TRBJ2-3|NA|NA|TRBV7-2
CASSPRSRGTDTQYF
TGTGCCAGCAGCCCCAGGTCCAGGGGCACAGATACGCAGTATTTT
>TRBJ1-6|NA|few|TRBV5-5
CASSWEEPGSPLHF
TGTGCCAGCAGCTGGGAGGAGCCGGGTTCACCCCTCCACTTT
>TRBJ1-5|NA|NA|TRBV28
CASSLRARYSNQPQHF
TGTGCCAGCAGTTTAAGGGCCCGATATAGCAATCAGCCCCAGCATTTT
>TRBJ2-7|NA|NA|TRBV18
CASSPGRGTSEQYF
TGTGCCAGCTCACCTGGAAGGGGCACATCCGAGCAGTACTTC
>TRBJ2-7|NA|NA|TRBV7-8
CASSLGGSPYEQYF
TGTGCCAGCAGCTTAGGTGGCTCCCCCTACGAGCAGTACTTC
>TRBJ2-3|TRBD2|once|TRBV27
CASSSPPRGLAGNTDTQYF
TGTGCCAGCAGTTCTCCCCCACGTGGACTAGCGGGAAACACAGATACGCAGTATTTT
>TRBJ2-7|TRBD2|NA|TRBV4-3
CASSQTLAGVSYEQYF
TGCGCCAGCAGCCAAACCCTAGCGGGAGTGTCCTACGAGCAGTACTTC
>TRBJ1-5|TRBD1|NA|TRBV28
CASRGTGGGNQPQHF
TGTGCCAGCAGGGGAACAGGGGGGGGAAATCAGCCCCAGCATTTT
>TRBJ2-5|TRBD1|NA|TRBV28
CAATGGQETQYF
TGTGCCGCGACAGGGGGCCAAGAGACCCAGTACTTC
>TRBJ1-2|TRBD1|NA|TRBV9
CASSVDGRGRGYTF
TGTGCCAGCAGCGTAGACGGCAGGGGGCGCGGCTACACCTTC
>TRBJ2-1|TRBD2|once|TRBV6-6
CASNRLAGANEQFF
TGTGCCAGCAATCGACTAGCGGGAGCCAATGAGCAGTTCTTC